This entry lists 12 T cell receptor beta chains sequenced from one sample in a study of CD8 T cells in Susac syndrome (dated by TCRdb to the late 2010s). Libraries were built with the immunoSEQ multiplex PCR assay. RNA was extracted using the RNeasy kit, and about 0.45 to 1 ug of the RNA was reverse transcribed with random hexamers. TCRdb reprocessing: public reads trimmed at Q25 with fastp, clones called with MiXCR, in-frame beta chains kept. Under each unique CDR3 protein, matching rows form one entry showing the most common genes and DNA. In all, the sample holds more than 150,000 distinct CDR3 sequences, and over 90% of those were seen once. The ten largest clones represent less than 0.2% of the sample. Sequencing input: CD8+ T cells from PBMCs. These receptors came from a human donor with Susac syndrome.

The chain has TRBV19 and TRBJ1-4; no clear D. V was trimmed by 1 base and J by 8 bases, leaving 8 bases between them. The CDR3 has 13 amino acids. The germline V gene has CDR1 LNHDA and CDR2 SQIVND (reference sequence). The CDR3 DNA sequence: TGTGCCAGTAGTATAGCAGCCACAGAAAAACTGTTTTTT. This translates into CASSIAATEKLFF.

CDR3 bases: TGTGCCTGGAGTCTCGGGACAGGGACCCCACCCCTCCACTTT. It encodes CAWSLGTGTPPLHF. The rearrangement links TRBV30 to TRBJ1-6, with 9 bases aligning to TRBD1. Germline V gene data show CDR1 as GTSNPN and CDR2 as SVGIG (reference sequence). The CDR3 totals 14 residues. Trimming removed 2 bases from V and 11 bases from J; junction bases left unmatched: 7.

V usage is TRBV19 and J usage is TRBJ1-1; maybe TRBD1 (5 bases). CDR1 is LNHDA and CDR2 is SQIVND in the germline V gene (reference sequence). The length of the CDR3 is 10 residues. The CDR3 region is CASGGVGAFF. CDR3 bases: TGTGCGTCTGGGGGGGTTGGAGCTTTCTTT.

This clonotype was observed a single time. The CDR3 DNA is TGTGCCAGCAGTACTAGCGGGGCCACCTACAATGAGCAGTTCTTC. It specifies CASSTSGATYNEQFF. This chain uses TRBV12-3 or TRBV12-4 with TRBJ2-1, with TRBD2 matching 10 bases. V trimming: 5 bases; J trimming: 2 bases; junction bases outside the gene matches: 3. The CDR3 is made up of 15 amino acids.

The chain couples TRBV12-3 or TRBV12-4 to TRBJ2-1; 12 bases map to TRBD2. The CDR3 contains 17 residues. The V and J ends lost 5 bases and 4 bases, in that order; junction bases with no gene match: 9. In nucleotides, the CDR3 is TGTGCCAGCAGTCCATGGACTAGCGGGACCCTATACAATGAGCAGTTCTTC. This encodes CASSPWTSGTLYNEQFF.

V and J are TRBV10-2 and TRBJ2-7; unclear D gene. Trimming took off 5 bases at V and 6 bases at J, with 17 bases between the two ends. The CDR3 sequence is 14 residues long. Germline loops: CDR1 WSHSY, CDR2 SAAADI. CDR3 loop: CASSPLARGREQYF. The CDR3 DNA sequence: TGCGCCAGCAGTCCATTAGCTCGAGGTCGCGAGCAGTACTTC.

The rearrangement joins TRBV15 to TRBJ2-3, with a weak D call TRBD2 (5 bases). The germline V and J ends were trimmed by 5 bases and 2 bases, with 14 bases remaining between them. In germline, CDR1 is LNHNV, CDR2 YYDKDF (reference sequence). There are 15 residues in the CDR3. CDR3 residues: CATSGLSGPTDTQYF. DNA for the CDR3: TGTGCCACCAGCGGGCTAAGCGGACCCACAGATACGCAGTATTTT.

The chain joins TRBV25-1 to TRBJ2-7, with TRBD1 identical over 7 bases. The CDR3 sequence is 13 residues long. V trimming: 6 bases; J trimming: 6 bases; junction bases outside the gene matches: 8. Germline V gene lookup returns CDR1 MGHDK and CDR2 SYGVNS. The CDR3 DNA is TGTGCCAGCAGGAATGACAGGGTCAGCGAGCAGTACTTC. Protein sequence: CASRNDRVSEQYF.

V and J are TRBV9 and TRBJ2-5; 9 bases are shared with TRBD1. The CDR3 has 16 amino acids. Trimming cost V 4 bases and J 0 bases; bases outside gene matches: 7. Germline loops: CDR1 SGDLS, CDR2 YYNGEE. CDR3 in amino acids: CASSPRTGVYQETQYF. CDR3 in DNA: TGTGCCAGCAGCCCTAGGACAGGGGTGTACCAAGAGACCCAGTACTTC.

This rearrangement joins TRBV28 to TRBJ2-7, with no clear D. The length of the CDR3 is 13 residues. V dropped 3 bases and J dropped 5 bases, with 11 bases sitting between them. Germline V gene data show CDR1 as MDHEN and CDR2 as SYDVKM. Written as DNA, the CDR3 is TGTGCCAGCAGTTTGGCCGCCCAGGACGAGCAGTACTTC. This translates into CASSLAAQDEQYF.

This chain connects TRBV20-1 to TRBJ2-1; 7 bases are shared with TRBD2. Germline CDR1 is DFQATT and CDR2 is SNEGSKA (reference sequence). The CDR3 runs to 15 residues. Trimming at V came to 0 bases and at J to 4 bases, leaving 6 bases not matched to a gene. The CDR3 loop is CSARDISGPYNEQFF. CDR3 bases: TGCAGTGCTAGAGATATTAGCGGGCCTTACAATGAGCAGTTCTTC.

The genes are TRBV12-3 or TRBV12-4 and TRBJ1-1; D perhaps matches TRBD1 (5 bases). V gave up 4 bases and J gave up 4 bases, with 25 bases separating them. The CDR3 has 18 residues. The CDR3 is CASSSPSFRVIGRTEAFF. The CDR3, as DNA: TGTGCCAGCAGTTCCCCATCCTTCAGGGTGATCGGCCGCACTGAAGCTTTCTTT.